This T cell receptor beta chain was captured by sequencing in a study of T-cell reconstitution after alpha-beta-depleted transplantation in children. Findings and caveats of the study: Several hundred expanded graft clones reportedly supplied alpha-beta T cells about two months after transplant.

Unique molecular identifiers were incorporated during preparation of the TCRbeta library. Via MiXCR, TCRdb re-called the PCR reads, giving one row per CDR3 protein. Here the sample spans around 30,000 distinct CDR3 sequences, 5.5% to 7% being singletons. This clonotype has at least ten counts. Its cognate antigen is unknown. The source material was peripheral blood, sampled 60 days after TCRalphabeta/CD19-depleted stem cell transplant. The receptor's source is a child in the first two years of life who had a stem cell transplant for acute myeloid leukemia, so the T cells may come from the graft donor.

In nucleotides, the CDR3 is TGTGCCAGCAGCCAGGACAGTAGCAATCAGCCCCAGCATTTT. Translation: CASSQDSSNQPQHF. The V gene is TRBV9, the J gene TRBJ1-5; a weak D match, TRBD1 (6 bases). Germline lookup yields CDR1 SGDLS and CDR2 YYNGEE. With 4 bases removed from V and 0 bases from J, the gap between germline ends came to 8 bases. The CDR3 spans 14 residues.